This record looks at one TCR beta chain sequence and its context. Its antigen is not identified. This sample was included in a study of OX40 agonist ivuxolimab in advanced cancers. Turning to the study itself: Across the patients, intravenous ivuxolimab was delivered every 2 weeks at 0.01 to 10 mg/kg. Prior anti-PD-1, anti-PD-L1 or anti-CTLA-4 therapy did not bar entry, and approximately 43% had some.

Findings and caveats of the study: It was also the case that some nonresponders had low normalized T-cell clonal expansion.

The table came from immunoSEQ multiplex PCR; TCRdb's copy has only in-frame clones and leaves some out. The top ten hold 45% to 60% of the sample, which has some 20,000 clones, almost 85% seen once. Germline V gene data show CDR1 as KGHSY and CDR2 as FQNENV. The CDR3 consists of 16 residues. The V end lost 2 bases, the J end lost 5 bases, and 18 bases lay between the germline ends. This clonotype was sampled from an adult with an advanced solid tumor such as melanoma, head and neck, liver or kidney cancer. This rearrangement joins TRBV16 to TRBJ1-1; no clear D gene. Source: CD4+ or CD8+ T cells sorted from blood, taken in a trial of the OX40 agonist ivuxolimab. CDR3: CASSQKGVGWDTEAFF. The CDR3 nucleotides read TGTGCCAGCAGCCAAAAGGGCGTTGGGTGGGATACTGAAGCTTTCTTT.